This T cell receptor (beta chain) was recovered during a study of regulatory T cells in long-lasting Graves disease. Construction of the TCR beta libraries employed iRepertoire HTBI primers in conjunction with Arm-PCR of CDR3 regions. Via MiXCR, TCRdb re-called the multiplex PCR reads, giving one row per CDR3 protein. The table shows 600,000 to 850,000 distinct CDR3 sequences, with around 32% occurring only once. Trimming removed 2 bases at V and 6 bases at J, with 13 bases between. CDR3 length equals 14 residues. The germline V gene encodes CDR1 MNHEY and CDR2 SVGAGI. Described time point: persistent/refractory GD, antithyroid drugs over 5 years with positive TRAb. PBMC RNA served as the TCR library source.

The source was peripheral blood mononuclear cells (PBMCs), collected when the disease was refractory, from a patient treated with antithyroid drugs. The V gene is TRBV6-5, the J gene TRBJ1-2; D is possibly TRBD1 (5 bases). The clonotype was recovered from a female donor with Graves disease. The CDR3 region is CASSYPGREHGYTF. The CDR3 DNA is TGTGCCAGCAGTTACCCAGGCAGGGAACATGGCTACACCTTC.